These 14 T cell receptor beta chains originate from one sample sequenced in a study of vaccination and CD4 T cells after COVID-19. At the Johns Hopkins FTIC core, DNA taken from cultured CD4+ T cells was sequenced by way of the Oncomine TCR Beta short-read assay. TCRdb processed the PCR reads anew with MiXCR; each CDR3 protein has one entry. The table records about 10,000 distinct CDR3 sequences, under 75% of them present only once. Specified treatment: approximately 9-day PBMC culture with coronavirus spike peptide pools or control peptides (ViraFEST assay). These receptors lack a known antigen. Specimen: CD4+ T cells from blood, cultured in vitro. All receptors derive from a human donor who had recovered from COVID-19.

V gene TRBV19 combines with J gene TRBJ1-6; D gene unclear. The germline V gene encodes CDR1 LNHDA and CDR2 SQIVND (reference sequence). The CDR3 contains 14 residues. Between the trimmed V and J ends, which lost 5 bases and 7 bases, there was a span of 12 bases. CDR3 coding DNA: TGTGCCAGTAGTTCCCGGACGGGGAATTCACCCCTCCACTTT. Its protein is CASSSRTGNSPLHF.

This clonotype was observed a few times. The rearrangement uses TRBV6-2 or TRBV6-3 and TRBJ1-5; D not certain. Germline CDR1 is MNHEY and CDR2 is SVGEGT. V lost 6 bases, J lost 1 base, and 7 bases lay in between. The CDR3 is 13 amino acids. This chain's CDR3 is CASSRRSNQPQHF. The CDR3 nucleotides read TGTGCCAGCAGCCGGAGAAGCAATCAGCCCCAGCATTTT.

This clonotype was observed a few times. The chain is built from TRBV29-1 and TRBJ2-5; the D call may be TRBD1 or TRBD2 (5 bases each). V was pared by 6 bases and J by 4 bases, with 15 bases between. The CDR3 contains 13 residues. The germline CDR1 and CDR2 sequences are SQVTM and ANQGSEA. CDR3 nucleotide sequence: TGCAGCGTCCGCCGGGACCCAGCAGAGACCCAGTACTTC. Translating gives CSVRRDPAETQYF.

CDR3 coding DNA: TGTGCCAGCAGCCCTCGACAGGGGTCCTACGAGCAGTACTTC. Protein: CASSPRQGSYEQYF. The rearrangement joins TRBV11-3 to TRBJ2-7; 8 bases fit TRBD1. The V gene end was trimmed by 5 bases and the J gene end by 1 base; junction bases not matched to a gene: 4. The CDR3 consists of 14 residues. Germline CDR1 is SGHNT and CDR2 is YENEEA.

The CDR3 loop is CASSPSIRTEAFF. The DNA for the CDR3 is TGTGCCAGCAGCCCCTCGATTCGCACTGAAGCTTTCTTT. The chain recombines TRBV7-8 with TRBJ1-1; no clear D. The CDR3 extends over 13 amino acids. V dropped 5 bases and J dropped 4 bases, with 11 bases sitting between them. In germline, CDR1 is SGHVS, CDR2 FQNEAQ.

This clonotype was detected only a few times. CDR3 bases: TGTGCCAGCAGCTTAGGGGGGGGGTGGTCTGGAAACACCATATATTTT. The encoded protein is CASSLGGGWSGNTIYF. The rearrangement joins TRBV7-8 to TRBJ1-3; D is perhaps TRBD1 (5 bases). Per the germline V gene, CDR1 is SGHVS and CDR2 is FQNEAQ. Trimming left V 1 base short and J 1 base short, with 11 bases between. CDR3 size: 16 residues.

The chain uses TRBV7-2 and TRBJ1-1; D gene ambiguous. This CDR3 has 14 residues. Germline V gene lookup returns CDR1 SGHTA and CDR2 FQGNSA. The V end was cut by 2 bases, the J end by 2 bases, with 9 bases between. Here the CDR3 DNA reads TGTGCCAGCAGCTTATTGGGAGCAAACACTGAAGCTTTCTTT. It encodes CASSLLGANTEAFF.

This chain connects TRBV12-3 or TRBV12-4 to TRBJ1-1, with a weak D call TRBD1 (6 bases). The length of the CDR3 is 11 residues. The V gene lost 5 bases and the J gene lost 12 bases, with 13 bases spanning the gap. The CDR3, as DNA: TGTGCCAGCAGTAAGGAGGGGGTTCCTTTCTTT. Its protein product is CASSKEGVPFF.

The sample holds a few counts of this clonotype. This chain joins TRBV7-2 and TRBJ1-5; 10 bases are a match to TRBD1. With V trimmed by 4 bases and J by 7 bases, 7 bases remained unmatched. CDR1 is SGHTA and CDR2 is FQGNSA in the germline V gene. The CDR3 runs to 15 residues. CDR3 nucleotides: TGTGCCAGCAGCTACGGGACAGGGGACCGGCAGCCCCAGCATTTT. As protein: CASSYGTGDRQPQHF. The variable domain in full, with the rest retrieved from reference TRBV7-2 and TRBJ1-5, is GAGVSQSPSNKVTEKGKDVELRCDPISGHTALYWYRQSLGQGLEFLIYFQGNSAPDKSGLPSDRFSAERTGGSVSTLTIQRTQQEDSAVYLCASSYGTGDRQPQHFGDGTRLSIL.

The chain combines TRBV5-1 with TRBJ1-2; the match to TRBD1 covers 7 bases. V was pared by 4 bases and J by 3 bases, with 18 bases of the junction left unmatched. The CDR3 runs to 18 residues. Germline V gene data show CDR1 as SGHRS and CDR2 as YFSETQ. Here the CDR3 DNA reads TGCGCCAGCAGCCCTAGACCCATCACCGGGACAGAAGACTATGGCTACACCTTC. The encoded protein is CASSPRPITGTEDYGYTF.

This clonotype is large within its sample. The V call is TRBV20-1, the J call TRBJ2-5, with a weak D call TRBD1 (6 bases). Germline V gives CDR1 DFQATT, CDR2 SNEGSKA (reference sequence). With 6 bases removed from V and 1 base from J, the gap between germline ends came to 12 bases. The CDR3 is 13 residues long. The CDR3 coding sequence is TGCAGTGCGGGAAGACAGGTCCAAGAGACCCAGTACTTC. It encodes CSAGRQVQETQYF.

This chain links TRBV2 with TRBJ1-2; D not certain. Germline V gives CDR1 SNHLY, CDR2 FYNNEI. CDR3 length equals 12 residues. V was shortened by 11 bases and J by 2 bases, with 12 bases between the two germline ends. This CDR3 is CAGSDGNYGYTF. DNA of the CDR3: TGTGCCGGATCCGACGGAAACTATGGCTACACCTTC.

The V and J genes are TRBV27 and TRBJ2-7; 10 nucleotides line up with TRBD2. This CDR3 contains 15 residues. Germline V gene lookup returns CDR1 MNHEY and CDR2 SMNVEV (reference sequence). With V trimmed by 2 bases and J by 5 bases, 6 bases remained unmatched. This CDR3 reads CASSLKGLAGDEQYF. The DNA of the CDR3 is TGTGCCAGCAGTTTAAAAGGGCTAGCGGGAGACGAGCAGTACTTC.

V and J are TRBV6-1 and TRBJ1-2, with TRBD1 identical over 7 bases. This CDR3 spans 12 amino acids. V was clipped by 7 bases and J by 7 bases; unmatched bases: 6. Germline V lookup: CDR1 MNHNS, CDR2 SASEGT. The CDR3: CASIFGQAGYTF. CDR3 in DNA: TGTGCCAGCATCTTTGGACAGGCTGGCTACACCTTC.